The sequence of this T cell receptor beta chain was determined in a study of vaccination and CD4 T cells after COVID-19. Study summary: Stimuli were overlapping spike peptide pools of SARS-CoV-2 and three common cold coronaviruses (HCoV-NL63, HCoV-OC43, HCoV-229E).

This CDR3 spans 15 amino acids. Trimming removed 4 bases from V and 2 bases from J, with 15 bases in between. The germline gives CDR1 SGHRS, CDR2 YFSETQ. Oncomine TCR Beta short-read sequencing was applied to DNA from cultured CD4+ T cells. TCRdb passed the PCR reads through MiXCR, listing each CDR3 protein once. The sample has 20,000 to 25,000 distinct CDR3 sequences; 60% are singletons. This clonotype was observed a single time. Its antigen is unknown. Treatment specified: roughly 10-day PBMC culture with coronavirus spike peptide pools or control peptides (ViraFEST assay). Peptide pool stimulation in ViraFEST expanded antigen-specific T cells, whose TCRs were then sequenced.

Here the sequenced sample was CD4+ T cells from blood, cultured in vitro, taken after SARS-CoV-2 vaccination. The clonotype originates from a human donor who received a COVID-19 vaccine. The V and J genes are TRBV5-1 and TRBJ2-5, with unresolved D. CDR3 sequence (DNA): TGCGCCAGCAGCCCTGATCCTAGTCAACAAGAGACCCAGTACTTC. Amino acids: CASSPDPSQQETQYF.